Listed below are T cell receptor beta chains from one sample, sequenced in a study of T cell responses to AZD1222 COVID-19 vaccine. Produced via immunoSEQ multiplex PCR; TCRdb's table is partial and in-frame only. Here the sample spans some 120,000 clones, approximately 83% being singletons. This specimen consisted of peripheral blood, obtained on day 0 of AZD1222 vaccination. The receptors were gathered from an adult in good health. CDR3s include the opening cysteine and the closing phenylalanine or tryptophan. The D gene is left open where the match is weak. Expanded clones are given a class, and other clones once, few, many or no size at all.

V: TRBV30
J: TRBJ2-2
D: TRBD2
size: .
CDR3: CAWSGWASGHTGELFF
DNA: TGTGCCTGGAGTGGCTGGGCTAGCGGACACACCGGGGAGCTGTTTTTT

V: TRBV29-1
J: TRBJ1-4
D: TRBD1
size: .
CDR3: CSVEDQGAEGEKLFF
DNA: TGCAGCGTTGAAGACCAGGGGGCGGAGGGTGAAAAACTGTTTTTT

V: TRBV25-1
J: TRBJ1-2
D: .
size: .
CDR3: CASSRQTSYGYTF
DNA: TGTGCCAGCAGTAGACAAACTAGCTATGGCTACACCTTC

V: TRBV9
J: TRBJ2-1
D: .
size: once
CDR3: CASSVVSVSSYNEQFF
DNA: TGTGCCAGCAGCGTAGTTAGCGTGAGCTCCTACAATGAGCAGTTCTTC

V: TRBV15
J: TRBJ2-7
D: .
size: .
CDR3: CATSRDWGARREEQYF
DNA: TGTGCCACCAGCAGAGATTGGGGGGCCCGCAGGGAGGAGCAGTACTTC

V: TRBV12-2
J: TRBJ2-7
D: .
size: .
CDR3: CASRLAESRSYEQYF
DNA: TGTGCAAGTCGCTTAGCGGAGTCAAGGTCCTACGAGCAGTACTTC

V: TRBV15
J: TRBJ1-2
D: .
size: .
CDR3: CATSGGGPSYGYTF
DNA: TGTGCCACCAGCGGGGGAGGCCCATCATACGGCTACACCTTC

V: TRBV7-3
J: TRBJ2-3
D: .
size: .
CDR3: CASSQGIDTQYF
DNA: TGTGCCAGCAGCCAAGGGATAGATACGCAGTATTTT

V: TRBV7-9
J: TRBJ1-1
D: .
size: .
CDR3: CASSFGRGGSTEAFF
DNA: TGTGCCAGCAGCTTCGGCAGGGGTGGATCCACTGAAGCTTTCTTT

V: TRBV27
J: TRBJ2-5
D: .
size: .
CDR3: CASSSFPYQETQYF
DNA: TGTGCCAGCAGTTCCTTCCCGTACCAAGAGACCCAGTACTTC

V: TRBV6-2/TRBV6-3
J: TRBJ2-3
D: TRBD2
size: .
CDR3: CASSYPAGGFRDTQYF
DNA: TGTGCCAGCAGTTACCCAGCGGGAGGTTTTAGGGATACGCAGTATTTT

V: TRBV27
J: TRBJ2-7
D: .
size: .
CDR3: CASSLFSDRQSYEQYF
DNA: TGTGCCAGCAGTTTATTCTCGGACAGACAATCCTACGAGCAGTACTTC

V: TRBV5-1
J: TRBJ2-2
D: TRBD2
size: few
CDR3: CASSLPPSGGAGELFF
DNA: TGCGCCAGCAGCCTCCCCCCTAGCGGGGGGGCCGGGGAGCTGTTTTTT

V: TRBV6-6
J: TRBJ2-5
D: TRBD1
size: .
CDR3: CASSYRGRRETQYF
DNA: TGTGCCAGCAGTTACAGGGGGCGTCGGGAGACCCAGTACTTC

V: TRBV15
J: TRBJ1-2
D: TRBD1
size: few
CDR3: CATSPPGQGVNYGYTF
DNA: TGTGCCACCAGCCCCCCGGGGCAGGGGGTCAACTATGGCTACACCTTC

V: TRBV5-1
J: TRBJ1-2
D: .
size: .
CDR3: CASSLGPAYGYTF
DNA: TGCGCCAGCAGCTTGGGCCCAGCCTATGGCTACACCTTC

V: TRBV27
J: TRBJ1-5
D: TRBD1
size: .
CDR3: CASSLSDRGGNQPQHF
DNA: TGTGCCAGCAGTTTATCCGACAGGGGTGGAAATCAGCCCCAGCATTTT